The T cell receptor (beta chain) under discussion was sequenced for a study of blood T cells in healthy people across ages. Trimming removed 6 bases at V and 2 bases at J, with 11 bases between. Germline loops: CDR1 SNHLY, CDR2 FYNNEI. The CDR3 consists of 13 residues. As regards this clonotype: Its target is not known.

For the second PCR, which ran for about 6 to 12 cycles, a sample-barcoded 5' primer and a J-beta primer mix were used. Every cDNA molecule bore a tag from a template-switch adaptor containing 12 random nucleotides. TCRdb fed the 5' RACE reads into MiXCR, producing one record per CDR3 protein. This sample carries 700,000 to 900,000 distinct CDR3 sequences, roughly 25% of them seen once, and the ten largest clones take around 3%. Findings and caveats of the study: The study found more naive CD4+ cells and higher diversity in long-lived than aged donors. Donor CMV status was unknown, possibly confounding expanded clonotype changes.

The data also belong to a second study, concerning T cells of mothers and their children. That study adds: Donation came from three healthy Caucasian mothers together with their six children.

This TCR was recovered from a boy aged 5-17 years in good health. This chain joins TRBV2 and TRBJ2-7, with D perhaps TRBD2 (5 bases). The sample was blood. This chain's CDR3 is CASRGRDTYEQYF. The CDR3, as DNA: TGTGCCAGCAGGGGTCGGGATACCTACGAGCAGTACTTC.